One and the same sample provided the 4 T cell receptor beta chains below, sequenced in a study of blood T cell repertoires in COVID-19. Sequenced by immunoSEQ multiplex PCR; TCRdb stores in-frame clones only, minus some. The table lists 20,000 to 30,000 clones, approximately 78% of them singletons. Sequenced material: peripheral blood. The receptors come from a human donor in a cohort sampled during active COVID-19.

The V and J genes are TRBV6-5 and TRBJ2-7; 8 nucleotides line up with TRBD1. V gave up 6 bases and J gave up 8 bases; unmatched junction bases: 6. Per the germline V gene, CDR1 is MNHEY and CDR2 is SVGAGI. This CDR3 has 12 amino acids. The CDR3: CASRGQVRKQYF. The CDR3 DNA sequence: TGTGCCAGCAGGGGACAGGTGAGGAAGCAGTACTTC.

This rearrangement joins TRBV5-1 to TRBJ2-2; tentatively, D is TRBD2 (5 bases). The V gene's germline CDR1 is SGHRS and CDR2 YFSETQ. The V gene lost 2 bases and the J gene lost 1 base, with 12 bases spanning the gap. The CDR3 loop spans 16 amino acids. CDR3 in amino acids: CASSFSVAGNTGELFF. CDR3 DNA sequence: TGCGCCAGCAGCTTCTCGGTGGCGGGGAACACCGGGGAGCTGTTTTTT. Complete variable domain (other parts from reference TRBV5-1 and TRBJ2-2): KAGVTQTPRYLIKTRGQQVTLSCSPISGHRSVSWYQQTPGQGLQFLFEYFSETQRNKGNFPGRFSGRQFSNSRSEMNVSTLELGDSALYLCASSFSVAGNTGELFFGEGSRLTVL.

The chain uses TRBV25-1 and TRBJ2-3; 9 positions agree with TRBD1. Germline V CDR1 and CDR2: MGHDK, SYGVNS. CDR3 length: 13 residues. The trim removed 7 bases at V and 6 bases at J, leaving 5 bases unmatched. The CDR3 bases are TGTGCCAGCAAGGGACAGGGAGGGGATACGCAGTATTTT. Translated: CASKGQGGDTQYF.

This clone was counted once. This rearrangement joins TRBV4-3 to TRBJ1-4, with D tentatively TRBD1 (5 bases). V was cut by 4 bases and J by 7 bases, with 19 bases left in between. Germline lookup yields CDR1 LGHNA and CDR2 YSLEER. This CDR3 has 16 amino acids. The CDR3 region has the DNA TGCGCCAGCAGCCCAGACCTTCCAGGAAGGGGTGAAAAACTGTTTTTT. As protein: CASSPDLPGRGEKLFF.